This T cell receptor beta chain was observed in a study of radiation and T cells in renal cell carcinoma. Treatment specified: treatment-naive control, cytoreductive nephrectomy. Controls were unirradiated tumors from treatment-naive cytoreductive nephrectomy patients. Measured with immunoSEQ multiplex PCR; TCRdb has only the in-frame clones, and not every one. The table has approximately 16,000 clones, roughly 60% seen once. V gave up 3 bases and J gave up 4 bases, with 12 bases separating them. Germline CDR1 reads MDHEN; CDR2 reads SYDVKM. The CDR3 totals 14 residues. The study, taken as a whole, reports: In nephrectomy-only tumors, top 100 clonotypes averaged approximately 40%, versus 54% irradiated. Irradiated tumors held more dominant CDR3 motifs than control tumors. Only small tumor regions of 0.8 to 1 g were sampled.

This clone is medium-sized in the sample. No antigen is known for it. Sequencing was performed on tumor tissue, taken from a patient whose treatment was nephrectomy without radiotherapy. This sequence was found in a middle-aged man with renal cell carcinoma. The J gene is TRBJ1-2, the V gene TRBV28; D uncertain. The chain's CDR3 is CASSLMDPSYGYTF. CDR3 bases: TGTGCCAGCAGTTTGATGGACCCCAGCTATGGCTACACCTTC.